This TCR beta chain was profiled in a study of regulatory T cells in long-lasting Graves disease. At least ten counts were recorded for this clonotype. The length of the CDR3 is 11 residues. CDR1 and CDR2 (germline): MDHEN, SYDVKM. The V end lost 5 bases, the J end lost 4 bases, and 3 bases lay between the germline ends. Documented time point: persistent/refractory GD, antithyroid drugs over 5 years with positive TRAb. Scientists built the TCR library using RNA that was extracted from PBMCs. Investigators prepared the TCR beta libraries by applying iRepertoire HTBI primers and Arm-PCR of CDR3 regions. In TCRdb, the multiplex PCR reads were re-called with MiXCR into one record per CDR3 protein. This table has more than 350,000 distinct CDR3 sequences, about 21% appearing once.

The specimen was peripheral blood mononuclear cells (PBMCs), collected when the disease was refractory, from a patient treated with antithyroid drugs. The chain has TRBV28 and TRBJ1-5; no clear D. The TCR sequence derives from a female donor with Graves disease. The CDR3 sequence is CASSMNQPQHF. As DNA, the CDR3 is TGTGCCAGCAGTATGAATCAGCCCCAGCATTTT.